The present TCR beta chain was sequenced within a study of blood T cell repertoires in COVID-19. Across the study: Material from acute and convalescent COVID-19 was sourced from the United States, Italy and Spain.

The CDR3 loop spans 14 amino acids. CDR1 is WSHSY and CDR2 is SAAADI in the germline V gene. Trimming stripped 6 bases from V and 2 bases from J, with 14 bases between. The table came from immunoSEQ multiplex PCR; TCRdb's copy has only in-frame clones and leaves some out. The table has about 190,000 clones, around four fifths seen once. Sample: peripheral blood. This sequence originates from a middle-aged man with active or convalescent COVID-19. The chain has TRBV10-2 and TRBJ2-7, with D possibly TRBD2 on 6 matching bases. As DNA, the CDR3 is TGCGCCAGCAGCGCACTAGCTACTACCTACGAGCAGTACTTC. This codes for CASSALATTYEQYF.